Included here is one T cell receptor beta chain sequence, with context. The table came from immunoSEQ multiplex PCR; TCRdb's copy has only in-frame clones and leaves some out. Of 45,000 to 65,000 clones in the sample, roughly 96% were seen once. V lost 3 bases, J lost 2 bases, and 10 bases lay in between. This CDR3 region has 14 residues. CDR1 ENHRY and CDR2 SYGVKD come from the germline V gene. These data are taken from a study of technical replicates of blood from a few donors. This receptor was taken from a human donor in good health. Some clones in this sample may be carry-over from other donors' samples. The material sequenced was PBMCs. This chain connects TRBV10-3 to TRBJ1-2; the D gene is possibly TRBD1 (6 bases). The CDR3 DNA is TGTGCCATCAGTGAAGGACAGCGGAACTATGGCTACACCTTC. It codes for CAISEGQRNYGYTF.